The TCR beta chain described here comes from a study of Ad26.COV2.S vaccination and SARS-CoV-2 variants. Overall study: Administration of Ad26.COV2.S was intramuscular, either once or twice 56 days apart.

In regard to this clone: The antigen remains unidentified.

This CDR3 is 13 amino acids long. V was cut by 4 bases and J by 4 bases, with 10 bases left in between. Per the germline V gene, CDR1 is SGHTA and CDR2 is FQGNSA. Treatment given: about 20 received Ad26.COV2.S at low or high dose, single or two shots; 5 received placebo; per-sample allocation not given. Day 63 following the first vaccine or placebo injection was when the samples were taken. Using immunoSEQ multiplex PCR, the repertoire was profiled, and TCRdb retains in-frame clones only, with some absent. The sample carries hundreds of thousands of clones, about 87% recorded once. General study findings and limits: Quantification of TCR breadth and depth may have yielded underestimates of total T cell responses.

This specimen consisted of peripheral blood, obtained in a trial of Ad26.COV2.S vaccine versus placebo. The rearrangement links TRBV7-2 to TRBJ1-2, with unresolved D. The TCR originated in a person aged 18-60 years who received the Ad26.COV2.S COVID-19 vaccine or a placebo. The CDR3 DNA reads as TGTGCCAGCAGCTCTACAGTCCTCTATGGCTACACCTTC. This encodes CASSSTVLYGYTF. The entire variable domain, with the rest obtained from reference TRBV7-2 and TRBJ1-2, is as follows: GAGVSQSPSNKVTEKGKDVELRCDPISGHTALYWYRQSLGQGLEFLIYFQGNSAPDKSGLPSDRFSAERTGGSVSTLTIQRTQQEDSAVYLCASSSTVLYGYTFGSGTRLTVV.